The 14 T cell receptor beta chains presented below share a single source sample, sequenced in a study of T cell repertoires in cytomegalovirus infection. No antigen has been assigned to these receptors. Each CDR3 protein gets one entry after TCRdb re-called the reads with MiXCR. The table lists about 130,000 distinct CDR3 sequences, 32% of them singletons. Sequenced material: CD8+ T cells from cultured PBMCs, taken from culture after CMV antigen stimulation. These receptors all stem from a human donor in good health (CMV status not recorded). Some clones in this sample may be carry-over from other donors' samples.

The V gene is TRBV7-2, the J gene TRBJ1-1; maybe TRBD1 (5 bases). Germline V gene sequence: CDR1 SGHTA, CDR2 FQGNSA. The CDR3 extends over 15 amino acids. Trimming took off 4 bases at V and 3 bases at J, with 15 bases between the two ends. CDR3 region: CASSSFLGTDTEAFF. CDR3 DNA: TGTGCCAGCAGCTCCTTTTTAGGGACTGACACTGAAGCTTTCTTT.

This chain links TRBV12-3 or TRBV12-4 with TRBJ1-5; TRBD1 matches at 8 bases. V shed 5 bases and J 6 bases; nucleotides not matched to a gene: 3. CDR3 length equals 13 residues. The CDR3 DNA sequence: TGTGCCAGCAGTCCACAGGGGGTTCAGCCCCAGCATTTT. As protein: CASSPQGVQPQHF.

This clonotype was observed at least ten times. The chain couples TRBV7-6 to TRBJ1-6; D perhaps matches TRBD1 (6 bases). CDR3 length: 19 residues. Germline CDR1 and CDR2: SGHVS and FNYEAQ. V dropped 5 bases and J dropped 0 bases, with 20 bases sitting between them. The CDR3 here is CASSPWSRGFSSYNSPLHF. For the CDR3, the DNA is TGTGCCAGCAGCCCGTGGAGCAGGGGATTTAGCTCCTATAATTCACCCCTCCACTTT.

Ten or more counts support this clonotype. The chain joins TRBV6-1 to TRBJ2-1, with 9 bases identical to TRBD2. The V segment lost 4 bases and the J segment 4 bases; nucleotides outside the gene matches: 5. Germline CDR1 reads MNHNS; CDR2 reads SASEGT. This CDR3 region has 15 residues. CDR3 in amino acids: CASSVDSGGYNEQFF. The CDR3 DNA follows: TGTGCCAGCAGTGTCGATAGCGGGGGTTACAATGAGCAGTTCTTC.

This clonotype was observed a few times. This chain uses TRBV27 with TRBJ1-2; perhaps TRBD1 as D (5 bases). The CDR3 sequence is 14 residues long. Trimming took 8 bases from V and 2 from J, leaving 15 bases between them. Per germline, CDR1 MNHEY and CDR2 SMNVEV (reference sequence). The CDR3 here is CASGGGERNYGYTF. The CDR3 coding sequence is TGTGCCAGCGGGGGAGGGGAAAGAAACTATGGCTACACCTTC.

This clonotype came up a few times. J is TRBJ2-6 and V is TRBV11-3; D is perhaps TRBD2 (6 bases). The V and J ends lost 5 bases and 0 bases respectively, with 11 bases between them. CDR1 and CDR2 from the germline V gene are SGHNT and YENEEA. This CDR3 comprises 16 residues. The CDR3 nucleotides read TGTGCCAGCAGCCCATACGGGGGCTCTGGGGCCAACGTCCTGACTTTC. Protein product: CASSPYGGSGANVLTF.

This clonotype was seen repeatedly, ten times or more. The CDR3 sequence is CASSLLGDSPLHF. CDR3 sequence (DNA): TGTGCCAGCAGTTTATTGGGGGATTCACCCCTCCACTTT. The chain couples TRBV28 to TRBJ1-6, with D perhaps matching TRBD1 (5 bases). CDR3 length: 13 residues. The V gene lost 1 base and the J gene lost 8 bases, with 6 bases spanning the gap. Germline V gene lookup returns CDR1 MDHEN and CDR2 SYDVKM.

The rearrangement joins TRBV6-8 to TRBJ2-1; D remains ambiguous. V gave up 5 bases and J gave up 0 bases, with 14 bases separating them. The V gene's germline CDR1 is MNHGY and CDR2 SAAAGT. This CDR3 spans 16 amino acids. Written as DNA, the CDR3 is TGTGCCAGCAGTCCCCCCGATGGAAGCTCCTACAATGAGCAGTTCTTC. This translates into CASSPPDGSSYNEQFF.

This clonotype was seen more than once but under ten times. This rearrangement joins TRBV20-1 to TRBJ1-1, with D possibly being TRBD1 (5 bases). The V gene lost 7 bases and the J gene lost 5 bases, with 17 bases spanning the gap. CDR1 is DFQATT, CDR2 SNEGSKA, per germline (reference sequence). The CDR3 spans 13 residues. CDR3 DNA: TGCAGTGTCTGGGGGATGGGGAGGACTGAAGCTTTCTTT. This sequence encodes CSVWGMGRTEAFF.

This clonotype turned up a few times. This chain connects TRBV7-6 to TRBJ1-1; the D gene is possibly TRBD1 (5 bases). The V end was cut by 0 bases, the J end by 5 bases, with 13 bases between. Germline CDR1 and CDR2: SGHVS and FNYEAQ. The CDR3 is made up of 15 amino acids. CDR3 residues: CASSLAAGGSTEAFF. The CDR3 DNA is TGTGCCAGCAGCTTAGCGGCCGGGGGTTCGACTGAAGCTTTCTTT.

The V and J genes are TRBV6-6 and TRBJ1-5; a weak D match, TRBD1 (5 bases). This CDR3 spans 15 amino acids. V was shortened by 0 bases and J by 1 base, with 7 bases between the two germline ends. CDR1 is MNHNY and CDR2 is SVGAGI in the germline V gene (reference sequence). The CDR3 DNA reads as TGTGCCAGCAGTTACTCGAGGGACAGCAATCAGCCCCAGCATTTT. Translating it yields CASSYSRDSNQPQHF.

This clonotype was found many times. This chain connects TRBV27 to TRBJ2-2, with 12 bases fitting TRBD1. There are 15 residues in the CDR3. Germline V gene sequence: CDR1 MNHEY, CDR2 SMNVEV (reference sequence). The J segment lost 6 bases and the V segment lost 5 bases, leaving 4 bases of the junction unmatched. CDR3 DNA: TGTGCCAGCAGTCACGGGACAGGGGGCGCCGGGGAGCTGTTTTTT. Translated, it gives CASSHGTGGAGELFF.

The V call is TRBV7-9, the J call TRBJ1-1; D remains ambiguous. The CDR3 spans 11 residues. CDR1 and CDR2 (germline): SEHNR, FQNEAQ (reference sequence). V lost 5 bases to trimming and J lost 6 bases, with 7 bases between them. The CDR3 is CASSGLAEAFF. The CDR3 region has the DNA TGTGCCAGCAGCGGACTCGCTGAAGCTTTCTTT.

The chain links TRBV12-3 or TRBV12-4 to TRBJ2-7, with D maybe TRBD1 (5 bases). With 5 bases removed from V and 3 bases from J, the gap between germline ends came to 11 bases. The CDR3 covers 13 residues. DNA for the CDR3: TGTGCCAGCAGTACAGGTGATTACTACGAGCAGTACTTC. This sequence encodes CASSTGDYYEQYF.